This record concerns one TCR beta chain sequence. The clone's antigen remains unknown. Within one base of it there is no much larger clone, and no base qualities were kept. The data stem from a study of blood T cell repertoires in COVID-19 (dated by TCRdb to the early 2020s). At the level of the whole study: Samples from collaborators originated in the United States, Italy and Spain and spanned both the acute and convalescent phases of COVID-19. The material from the prospective study consisted of cDNA or gDNA derived from T cells, B-cell-depleted T cells, or PBMCs. The dataset comprised deeply sampled blood TCRbeta repertoires from subjects exposed to, actively infected with, or recovered from COVID-19. The repertoires were released in a freely available public database intended as a resource for research on the immune response to SARS-CoV-2. Samples came from the ongoing ImmuneRACE study (first 160 participants) plus 1,254 subjects from 6 global collaborators. Nearly every sample came with metadata listing a de-identified subject ID, COVID-19 status, age in years and sex. Where HLA class I and class II types were available, the types were taken from metadata supplied by the sample provider, not from assay-based typing. Findings and caveats that apply to the study as a whole: Clinical and demographic metadata were provided uncurated, with the amount varying by source and participant.

The CDR3 goes from the cysteine to the phenylalanine over 17 residues. Only the CDR3 DNA stays, 51 bases, in frame from base 1. Germline trimming: 4 bases from V, 6 bases from J; junction bases outside gene matches: 16. The germline V gene supplies CDR1 SGHRS and CDR2 YFSETQ. TCRbeta CDR3 regions were amplified from genomic DNA by means of the immunoSEQ Assay, a bias-controlled multiplex PCR. Concerning the study's data processing: Nucleated cell counts per sample were estimated from amplification of reference gene primers within the assay. To quantify the absolute abundance of each unique TCRbeta CDR3 rearrangement, sequence reads were collapsed and filtered. Productive Simpson clonality was computed per sample as the square root of Simpson's diversity index over productive rearrangements. In TCRdb, the immuneACCESS table is reduced to in-frame sequences with V and J assigned. These tables do not hold every clone; where another copy was compared, an unresolved V gene accounts for under half, and the others remain unexplained. V and J calls and clone size are copied from that table; D and trimming were computed from the DNA. The sample profile shows around 100,000 clones; 70% to 90% of them were found once. The top ten clonotypes cover about 6.5% of the sample.

Collaborating institutions collected whole blood in K2EDTA tubes following their own protocols. For TCRbeta analysis, collaborator samples were shipped as frozen whole blood, as isolated PBMCs, or as DNA extracted from either sample type. This sequence uses TRBV5-1 and TRBJ1-1, and 9 junction bases match TRBD1. The TCR comes from a woman aged 60-75 years with acute or convalescent COVID-19. The sequenced sample was peripheral blood. The bases are TGCGCCAGCAGCCTCGGCGGGGACAGGGCAAGGTTCCCTGAAGCTTTCTTT. The resulting protein is CASSLGGDRARFPEAFF.